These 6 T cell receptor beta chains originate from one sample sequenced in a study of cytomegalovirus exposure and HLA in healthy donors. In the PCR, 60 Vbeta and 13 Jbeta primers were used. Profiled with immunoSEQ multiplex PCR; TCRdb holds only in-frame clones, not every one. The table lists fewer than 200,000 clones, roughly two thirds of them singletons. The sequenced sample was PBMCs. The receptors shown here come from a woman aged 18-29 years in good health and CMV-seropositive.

The CDR3 DNA sequence: TGTGCCAGCAGCTTCCCCGGGGGGGACTACAATGAGCAGTTCTTC. It translates to CASSFPGGDYNEQFF. The rearrangement joins TRBV5-6 to TRBJ2-1; 8 positions match TRBD2. The CDR3 length is 15 residues. V shed 2 bases and J 3 bases; nucleotides not matched to a gene: 4. Per germline, CDR1 SGHDT and CDR2 YYEEEE.

CDR3 bases: TGTGCCAGCTCACCTTTAGCGGGGGGGTTACAGAACTACGAGCAGTACTTC. Protein product: CASSPLAGGLQNYEQYF. The gene calls are TRBV18 and TRBJ2-7; 11 bases are a match to TRBD2. The V gene end was trimmed by 3 bases and the J gene end by 3 bases; junction bases not matched to a gene: 10. Germline CDR1 is KGHSH and CDR2 is LQKENI. The CDR3 spans 17 residues.

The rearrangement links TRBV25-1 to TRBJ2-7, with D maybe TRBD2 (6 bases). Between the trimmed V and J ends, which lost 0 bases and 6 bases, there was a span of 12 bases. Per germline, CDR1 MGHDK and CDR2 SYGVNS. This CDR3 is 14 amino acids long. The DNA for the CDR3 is TGTGCCAGCAGTGAATACCGGGACTCATCCGAGCAGTACTTC. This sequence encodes CASSEYRDSSEQYF.

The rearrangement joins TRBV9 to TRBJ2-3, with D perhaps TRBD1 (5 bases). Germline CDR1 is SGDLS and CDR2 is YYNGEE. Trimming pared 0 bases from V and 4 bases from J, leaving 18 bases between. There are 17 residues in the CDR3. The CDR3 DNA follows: TGTGCCAGCAGCGTAGCTCCGAGTTTCACAGGCCCAGATACGCAGTATTTT. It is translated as CASSVAPSFTGPDTQYF.

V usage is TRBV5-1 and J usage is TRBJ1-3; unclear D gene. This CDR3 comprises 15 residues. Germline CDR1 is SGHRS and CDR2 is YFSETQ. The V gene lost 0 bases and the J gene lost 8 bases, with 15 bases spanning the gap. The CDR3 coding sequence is TGCGCCAGCAGCTTGGTGAACAGCAGGTCGGACACCATATATTTT. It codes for CASSLVNSRSDTIYF.

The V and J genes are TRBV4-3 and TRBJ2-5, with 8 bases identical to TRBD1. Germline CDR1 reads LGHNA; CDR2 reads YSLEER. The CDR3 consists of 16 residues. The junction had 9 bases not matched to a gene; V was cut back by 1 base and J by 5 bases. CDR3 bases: TGCGCCAGCAGCCAAGGCCTGACAGGGGCGCTCGAGACCCAGTACTTC. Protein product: CASSQGLTGALETQYF.